The sequence of this T cell receptor beta chain was determined in a study of graft-versus-host responses after intestinal transplantation (dated by TCRdb to about 2021). Some background on the complete study: Multivisceral, liver-intestinal, or isolated intestinal transplants were received by the recipients. Donor T cell macrochimerism was defined as a peak of at least 4% donor T cells among recipient peripheral blood mononuclear cells. Instead of going to the commercial service, samples from a few later patients were sequenced in-house on an Illumina MiSeq and processed with MiXCR. Bulk TCR-beta CDR3 sequencing was used to track graft-versus-host and host-versus-graft alloreactive T cell clones in the graft, circulation and bone marrow after intestinal transplantation. The cohort enrolled some 23 intestinal transplant recipients, one of whom was a retransplant, and a few patients without pretransplant specimens were excluded. Every recipient was given anti-thymocyte globulin induction, then maintenance tacrolimus and steroids for 3 to 4 years. To identify alloreactive clones, pre-transplant mixed lymphocyte reaction products were sequenced and compared with unstimulated pre-transplant donor and recipient T cells. Overall results and qualifications from the work: The conclusions were limited by the relatively low number and heterogeneity of the intestinal transplant patients. Early after transplant, peak levels of circulating GvH clones were found to be associated with declines in HvG clones. High GvH to HvG T cell clonal ratios were observed in the allografts of patients with donor T cell macrochimerism. GvH clones were detected in recipient bone marrow, and some appeared earlier in ileal mucosa or blood, consistent with an intestinal mucosal origin.

The CDR3 starts with the cysteine, ends with the phenylalanine, and has 15 residues. Of the read, only the CDR3 DNA is kept; its 45 bases are in frame from base 1. From V the trimming removes 5 bases and from J it removes 5 bases, while the gene matches leave 7 bases of the junction unaccounted for. Reading the germline V gene gives CDR1 WSHSY and CDR2 SAAADI. The method behind the library was the immunoSEQ multiplex PCR assay. For most patients, genomic DNA was isolated with the Qiagen DNeasy Blood and Tissue Kit and sent frozen to Adaptive Biotechnologies for TCR sequencing. High-throughput TCR-beta CDR3 sequencing of genomic DNA from most patients was performed by Adaptive Biotechnologies. On the authors' methods: TCR sequencing data were retrieved from Adaptive's ImmunoSEQ software for 15 to 20 patients, whereas a few other patients were processed with MiXCR and VDJtools. To correct CD4 versus CD8 sorting errors, any sequence found in both subsets at a frequency ratio below 5:1 was removed. CDR3 nucleotide sequences shared by donor and recipient were removed because the origin of these sequences could not be assigned. Alloreactive clones required at least 2-fold expansion over unstimulated cells and minimum CFSE-low frequency of 0.002% (template counts) or 0.001% (read counts). Clones were considered mappable if detected in sequenced pre-transplant spleen, lymph node, or MLR CFSE-low populations of the donor or recipient. Cumulative frequency of alloreactive clones was calculated as a percentage of all sequences weighted by copy number. The source is immuneACCESS, and TCRdb retained only in-frame sequences with V and J called. Part of the clones is not carried over; for the studies checked, unresolved V genes explain less than half of this, and the remainder is unexplained. V and J calls and clone size are given by that table; D and trimming were obtained from the DNA. The sample table contains about 90,000 clones; only one count was recorded for roughly four fifths of them. Approximately 18% of the sample rests with the top ten.

About this clone: What antigen it recognizes has not been identified. The sample holds no much larger clone one base away, and base qualities are not on file.

Sample time point, as interpreted from the label and publication: cells obtained before transplantation from donor or recipient. CD3+CD4+ and CD3+CD8+ populations were FACS-sorted from unstimulated pre-transplant donor and recipient cells taken from spleen or lymph nodes. Material: unstimulated CD8+ T cells sorted from spleen or lymph node cells, obtained before intestinal transplant. The sequence came from a human donor who received an intestinal transplant. The rearranged chain carries TRBV10-2 and TRBJ2-5, with 11 bases in between that match TRBD2. The bases are TGCGCCAGCAGTCTAGCGGGAGGCTATCGGGAGACCCAGTACTTC. This sequence encodes CASSLAGGYRETQYF.